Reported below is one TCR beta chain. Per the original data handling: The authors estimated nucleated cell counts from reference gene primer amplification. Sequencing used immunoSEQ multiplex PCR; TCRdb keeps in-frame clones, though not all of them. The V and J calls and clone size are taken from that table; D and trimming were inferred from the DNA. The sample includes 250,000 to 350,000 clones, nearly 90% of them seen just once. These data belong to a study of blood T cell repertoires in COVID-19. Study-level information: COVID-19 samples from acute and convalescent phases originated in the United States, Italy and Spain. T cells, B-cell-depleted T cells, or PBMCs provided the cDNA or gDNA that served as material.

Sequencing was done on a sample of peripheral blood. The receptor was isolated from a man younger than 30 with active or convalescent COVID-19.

The CDR3 nucleotides read TGTGCCTGGAGTGGTGAGGGAAGATCTTCCTACGAGCAGTACTTC. Protein: CAWSGEGRSSYEQYF. The J gene is TRBJ2-7, the V gene TRBV30; D might be TRBD2 (5 bases). Germline V gives CDR1 GTSNPN, CDR2 SVGIG (reference sequence). V was cut by 1 base and J by 1 base, with 14 bases left in between. CDR3 size: 15 residues.